This T cell receptor beta chain was found in a study of beta chain features in type 1 diabetes. About the research overall: Examination of sorted cells across all samples involved 90 million to 120 million cells.

General study results and limits: Shortening that was moderate but significant affected the TCRB CDR3s of Type 1 diabetes patients in all four CD4+ subsets. Type 1 diabetes patients had VDJ junctions that carried fewer insertions and more deletions.

Germline CDR1 is MDHEN and CDR2 is SYDVKM. V lost 5 bases and J lost 2, with 9 bases in between. This CDR3 is 13 amino acids long. In this sample, this clone turned up a few times. What it recognizes is unknown. Within the sample, other DNA sequences also encode this same CDR3. Isolated RNA was reverse transcribed in full, so expressed TCRB transcripts were sequenced. Profiling relied on immunoSEQ multiplex PCR, and the TCRdb table lists in-frame clones only, not all of them. Of fewer than 550,000 clones listed, over 10% are singletons. This TCR was recovered from a woman in her late teens or twenties in good health. Sequencing used naive CD4+ T cells from blood. V and J are TRBV28 and TRBJ1-2, with D possibly TRBD1 on 5 matching bases. The CDR3 region is CASSLRQNYGYTF. The CDR3 region has the DNA TGTGCCAGCAGTCTCCGACAGAACTATGGCTACACCTTC.